These 22 T cell receptor beta chains came from one sample sequenced in a study of CD8 T cells in Susac syndrome. With random hexamers, reverse transcription was performed on about 0.5 to 1 ug of RNA. TCRdb called the immunoSEQ multiplex PCR reads again in MiXCR, with one record for every CDR3 protein. The data contain 130,000 or so distinct CDR3 sequences, 80% of them singletons. Sequencing was carried out using CD8+ T cells from PBMCs. These receptors all stem from a human donor with multiple sclerosis.

This clonotype was detected a few times. This chain connects TRBV10-3 to TRBJ2-5, with D uncertain. Germline values: CDR1 ENHRY, CDR2 SYGVKD. CDR3 length: 15 residues. Trimming stripped 2 bases from V and 5 bases from J, with 15 bases between. The CDR3 DNA reads as TGTGCCATCAGTGAGACAGCAGCAGGAGAGGAGACCCAGTACTTC. It yields the protein CAISETAAGEETQYF.

In its sample, this clonotype was seen once. V usage is TRBV20-1 and J usage is TRBJ1-1; D is unclear. V was clipped by 5 bases and J by 1 base, with 8 bases between them. Germline V lookup: CDR1 DFQATT, CDR2 SNEGSKA (reference sequence). The length of the CDR3 is 12 residues. The CDR3, as DNA: TGCAGTGCTCGGACGGAGAACACTGAAGCTTTCTTT. This gives the protein CSARTENTEAFF.

V gene TRBV6-5 combines with J gene TRBJ2-3; 8 positions match TRBD2. In germline, CDR1 is MNHEY, CDR2 SVGAGI. The CDR3 is made up of 16 amino acids. Germline trimming cut 3 bases from V and 3 bases from J; bases unmatched to any gene: 8. CDR3 nucleotide sequence: TGTGCCAGCAGTTATAAAGGGGGACTAGGAACAGATACGCAGTATTTT. Encoded protein: CASSYKGGLGTDTQYF.

This chain links TRBV5-4 with TRBJ1-1; D unclear. The V gene lost 6 bases and the J gene lost 9 bases, with 9 bases spanning the gap. The V gene's germline CDR1 is SGHNT and CDR2 YYREEE (reference sequence). This CDR3 has 10 amino acids. The CDR3 region has the DNA TGTGCCAGCAAATATAACCAAGCTTTCTTT. Protein sequence: CASKYNQAFF.

The genes are TRBV2 and TRBJ2-3; unclear D gene. Between the trimmed V and J ends, which lost 0 bases and 6 bases, there was a span of 19 bases. This CDR3 contains 17 residues. Looked up from germline, CDR1 is SNHLY and CDR2 is FYNNEI. CDR3 loop: CASSEAWQLIGFDTQYF. In DNA form, the CDR3 reads TGTGCCAGCAGTGAAGCCTGGCAGCTAATCGGGTTTGATACGCAGTATTTT.

CDR3 protein: CASSSPDRIVYGYTF. The DNA of the CDR3 is TGTGCCAGCAGCTCCCCCGACAGGATAGTCTATGGCTACACCTTC. The chain combines TRBV5-4 with TRBJ1-2, with a tentative D call TRBD1 (6 bases). V lost 3 bases and J 4 bases, leaving 16 bases between the germline ends. Looked up from germline, CDR1 is SGHNT and CDR2 is YYREEE (reference sequence). The CDR3 totals 15 residues.

The V gene is TRBV27, the J gene TRBJ2-3, with D maybe TRBD2 (6 bases). V was clipped by 5 bases and J by 0 bases, with 15 bases between them. Germline values: CDR1 MNHEY, CDR2 SMNVEV (reference sequence). The CDR3 loop spans 16 amino acids. CDR3 coding DNA: TGTGCCAGCAGTCCCTTTAGCGGCCCTAGCACAGATACGCAGTATTTT. Translation: CASSPFSGPSTDTQYF.

The chain is built from TRBV5-5 and TRBJ1-2; 10 bases align to TRBD1. CDR3 length equals 16 residues. CDR1 SGHKS and CDR2 YYEKEE come from the germline V gene (reference sequence). The V and J ends lost 2 bases and 4 bases, in that order; junction bases with no gene match: 8. CDR3 coding DNA: TGTGCCAGCAGCTTTGAACCGGGACAGGGGTTCTATGGCTACACCTTC. Amino acids: CASSFEPGQGFYGYTF.

The chain carries TRBV29-1 and TRBJ2-2, with a weak D call TRBD2 (6 bases). The length of the CDR3 is 13 residues. CDR1 is SQVTM and CDR2 is ANQGSEA in the germline V gene. Between the trimmed V and J ends, which lost 5 bases and 4 bases, there was a span of 11 bases. The CDR3 loop is CSVSFGGTGELFF. CDR3 coding DNA: TGCAGCGTTTCCTTCGGGGGCACCGGGGAGCTGTTTTTT.

This clonotype occurred once. The CDR3 loop reads CASSLRTGEAFF. The DNA of the CDR3 is TGTGCCAGCAGTTTAAGAACGGGAGAAGCTTTCTTT. The chain couples TRBV27 to TRBJ1-1, with D unresolved. Trimming pared 2 bases from V and 8 bases from J, leaving 9 bases between. The CDR3 is 12 amino acids. Germline V gene lookup returns CDR1 MNHEY and CDR2 SMNVEV (reference sequence).

The chain uses TRBV29-1 and TRBJ1-2; TRBD1 is a possible D gene (5 bases). Germline values: CDR1 SQVTM, CDR2 ANQGSEA. The CDR3 extends over 13 amino acids. The germline V and J ends were trimmed by 1 base and 4 bases, with 10 bases remaining between them. The CDR3 spells CSVEGAGLYGYTF. DNA for the CDR3: TGCAGCGTTGAAGGGGCAGGGCTCTATGGCTACACCTTC.

The chain joins TRBV28 to TRBJ2-7; 7 bases line up with TRBD1. CDR1 is MDHEN, CDR2 SYDVKM, per germline. The CDR3 sequence is 13 residues long. The V and J ends lost 8 bases and 2 bases, in that order; junction bases with no gene match: 6. The CDR3 loop reads CASQTGLTYEQYF. CDR3 coding DNA: TGTGCCAGCCAGACAGGGCTTACCTACGAGCAGTACTTC.

The genes are TRBV27 and TRBJ2-3; TRBD2 aligns across 13 bases. CDR1 is MNHEY, CDR2 SMNVEV, per germline (reference sequence). This CDR3 spans 18 amino acids. V dropped 4 bases and J dropped 4; count of bases not matched to a gene: 11. The CDR3 loop is CASSSRTSGSLMSDTQYF. For the CDR3, the DNA is TGTGCCAGCAGTTCCCGGACTAGCGGGAGTTTAATGTCAGATACGCAGTATTTT.

This clonotype was counted between two and nine times. The chain uses TRBV7-9 and TRBJ2-7; D is possibly TRBD1 (5 bases). Germline V gives CDR1 SEHNR, CDR2 FQNEAQ (reference sequence). Trimming removed 6 bases from V and 2 bases from J, with 20 bases in between. The CDR3 covers 16 residues. The CDR3 nucleotides read TGTGCCAGCAGGTCTACAGGCTCCTCGAGCCCCTACGAGCAGTACTTC. Translated, it gives CASRSTGSSSPYEQYF.

The chain recombines TRBV12-3 or TRBV12-4 with TRBJ1-4; 8 bases align to TRBD1. The V gene end was trimmed by 5 bases and the J gene end by 4 bases; junction bases not matched to a gene: 9. The CDR3 runs 16 residues. The CDR3 sequence: CASSQRQGRGNEKLFF. CDR3 nucleotides: TGTGCCAGCAGTCAAAGACAGGGGAGGGGTAATGAAAAACTGTTTTTT.

This clonotype has a handful of counts. V usage is TRBV11-2 and J usage is TRBJ1-1; no clear D. Trimming took 5 bases from V and 3 from J, leaving 13 bases between them. CDR1 and CDR2 (germline): SGHAT, FQNNGV. This CDR3 has 14 amino acids. In DNA form, the CDR3 reads TGTGCCAGCAGCCCCCGGACCTTTTACACTGAAGCTTTCTTT. Translating it yields CASSPRTFYTEAFF.

This chain joins TRBV7-8 and TRBJ2-4; weak D call: TRBD1 (6 bases). The CDR3 runs 15 residues. Germline V CDR1 and CDR2: SGHVS, FQNEAQ. V lost 5 bases and J lost 4, with 15 bases in between. CDR3 in amino acids: CASSPRGTAKNIQYF. CDR3 coding DNA: TGTGCCAGCAGCCCTAGGGGGACGGCGAAAAACATTCAGTACTTC.

V gene TRBV27 combines with J gene TRBJ2-4; D possibly matches TRBD1 or TRBD2 (5 bases each). CDR1 is MNHEY, CDR2 SMNVEV, per germline (reference sequence). The CDR3 length is 13 residues. Trimming took off 8 bases at V and 4 bases at J, with 12 bases between the two ends. CDR3 region: CASAWGKKNIQYF. The CDR3, as DNA: TGTGCCAGCGCTTGGGGGAAGAAAAACATTCAGTACTTC.

The rearrangement uses TRBV20-1 and TRBJ1-2; 11 bases fit TRBD1. Germline V gene lookup returns CDR1 DFQATT and CDR2 SNEGSKA (reference sequence). V lost 4 bases to trimming and J lost 7 bases; unmatched junction nucleotides: 5. This CDR3 comprises 13 residues. Here the CDR3 reads CSATGQGAGGYTF. CDR3 bases: TGCAGTGCTACCGGACAGGGGGCAGGTGGCTACACCTTC.

CDR3 bases: TGTGCCAGCAGCTCCGCCTCCGGACCGGCCTACGAGCAGTACTTC. It yields the protein CASSSASGPAYEQYF. The chain uses TRBV7-9 and TRBJ2-7; D not certain. V gave up 4 bases and J gave up 2 bases, with 15 bases separating them. Germline CDR1 is SEHNR and CDR2 is FQNEAQ (reference sequence). This CDR3 contains 15 residues.

The chain joins TRBV21-1 to TRBJ2-2; TRBD1 was called by the table and not checked on the DNA. TRBV21-1 is labeled a pseudogene. The CDR3 is 17 amino acids. CDR3 sequence reads: CASSKGNRDLKTGELFF. The CDR3 nucleotides read TGTGCCAGCAGCAAAGGGAACAGGGATCTCAAGACCGGGGAGCTGTTTTTT.

The CDR3 DNA sequence: TGTGCCAGCAGCGATGCCACCCGGGGGCGTGCCTACGAGCAGTACTTC. Its translation: CASSDATRGRAYEQYF. The V and J genes are TRBV7-9 and TRBJ2-7; the D gene could be TRBD1 or TRBD2 (6 bases each). Germline assignment: CDR1 SEHNR and CDR2 FQNEAQ (reference sequence). Deletions cut 5 bases from V and 2 bases from J, with 19 bases between. The CDR3 sequence is 16 residues long.